Below are 10 T cell receptor beta chains sequenced from a single sample in a study of identical twins. A single record per CDR3 protein comes from TCRdb applying MiXCR to the 5' RACE reads. The table lists about 700,000 distinct CDR3 sequences, around 6.1% of them singletons. Source material: naive T cells sorted from blood. The receptors were gathered from a man aged 18 to 35 in good health.

The table lists this clonotype with many counts. The chain is built from TRBV12-3 or TRBV12-4 and TRBJ1-1; D uncertain. This CDR3 has 12 amino acids. The V and J ends lost 3 bases and 6 bases respectively, with 8 bases between them. In DNA form, the CDR3 reads TGTGCCAGCAGTTTTCAGCGCCCTGAAGCTTTCTTT. Translated, it gives CASSFQRPEAFF.

This clonotype showed up just a few times. V usage is TRBV20-1 and J usage is TRBJ2-1, with a weak D call TRBD2 (5 bases). The CDR3 loop spans 16 amino acids. V gave up 4 bases and J gave up 1 base, with 17 bases separating them. Germline CDR1 and CDR2: DFQATT and SNEGSKA (reference sequence). The CDR3 protein is CSATLEGVISYNEQFF. As DNA, the CDR3 is TGCAGTGCTACCCTTGAGGGAGTCATTTCCTACAATGAGCAGTTCTTC.

This clonotype was counted only a few times. This sequence joins TRBV7-2 and TRBJ2-3; TRBD2 aligns across 7 bases. The CDR3 is 14 amino acids. Germline-derived CDR1 and CDR2 are SGHTA and FQGNSA. The ends lost 2 bases at V and 4 bases at J; junction bases unmatched: 3. The CDR3: CASSLLREPDTQYF. The CDR3 DNA reads as TGTGCCAGCAGCTTATTGCGGGAGCCAGATACGCAGTATTTT.

This clonotype was found many times. The V call is TRBV6-1, the J call TRBJ2-2; 9 nucleotides agree with TRBD2. The CDR3 totals 15 residues. V lost 4 bases, J lost 6 bases, and 6 bases stayed unmatched. CDR1 and CDR2 from the germline V gene are MNHNS and SASEGT. DNA for the CDR3: TGTGCCAGCAGTGGTCGCTTAGCGGGAGCCGGGGAGCTGTTTTTT. Translation: CASSGRLAGAGELFF.

This clonotype has a count of ten or more. The gene calls are TRBV7-9 and TRBJ2-1; 14 nucleotides match TRBD2. V lost 5 bases and J lost 6; bases outside the gene matches: 9. Germline CDR1 SEHNR, CDR2 FQNEAQ (reference sequence). The CDR3 covers 17 residues. The CDR3 region is CASSDTSGLAGANEQFF. As DNA, the CDR3 is TGTGCCAGCAGCGATACCTCGGGACTAGCGGGAGCCAATGAGCAGTTCTTC.

This clonotype was seen at least ten times. This chain links TRBV10-1 with TRBJ2-7; 7 nucleotides align to TRBD1. The CDR3 is 13 amino acids. The germline gives CDR1 WNHNN, CDR2 SYGVQD (reference sequence). J was trimmed by 3 bases and V by 8 bases; bases with no gene match: 7. This CDR3 is CASAGTALYEQYV. Written as DNA, the CDR3 is TGCGCCAGCGCCGGGACAGCGCTCTACGAGCAGTACGTC.

This clonotype has ten or more counts. V gene TRBV10-3 combines with J gene TRBJ2-5; D is undetermined. The ends were cut back, 2 bases at V and 3 bases at J, with 10 bases in the middle. Looked up from germline, CDR1 is ENHRY and CDR2 is SYGVKD. This CDR3 spans 14 amino acids. For the CDR3, the DNA is TGTGCCATCAGTGAGGAGAACCGGGAAGAGACCCAGTACTTC. Translation: CAISEENREETQYF.

This clonotype has a count of ten or more. The chain links TRBV10-3 to TRBJ2-2; D remains ambiguous. This CDR3 has 14 residues. V was clipped by 8 bases and J by 0 bases, with 10 bases between them. CDR1 and CDR2 from the germline V gene are ENHRY and SYGVKD. This chain's CDR3 is CAIGSSANTGELFF. In DNA form, the CDR3 reads TGTGCCATCGGAAGCAGCGCGAACACCGGGGAGCTGTTTTTT.

This chain uses TRBV20-1 with TRBJ2-6, with 10 positions matching TRBD2. Germline assignment: CDR1 DFQATT and CDR2 SNEGSKA (reference sequence). V dropped 6 bases and J dropped 0; count of bases not matched to a gene: 17. This CDR3 is 20 amino acids long. The CDR3, as DNA: TGCAGTGCCCCGAGGGGTAGCGGGAGGCCATTGAACTCTGGGGCCAACGTCCTGACTTTC. This gives the protein CSAPRGSGRPLNSGANVLTF.

This clonotype was recorded a few times. The CDR3 region is CASSSLAFGLAKNIQYF. CDR3 coding DNA: TGTGCCAGCAGTTCCCTGGCCTTTGGTCTAGCCAAAAACATTCAGTACTTC. The chain is built from TRBV27 and TRBJ2-4; D unclear. The CDR3 is made up of 17 amino acids. V lost 4 bases to trimming and J lost 0 bases, with 16 bases between them. The V gene's germline CDR1 is MNHEY and CDR2 SMNVEV (reference sequence).